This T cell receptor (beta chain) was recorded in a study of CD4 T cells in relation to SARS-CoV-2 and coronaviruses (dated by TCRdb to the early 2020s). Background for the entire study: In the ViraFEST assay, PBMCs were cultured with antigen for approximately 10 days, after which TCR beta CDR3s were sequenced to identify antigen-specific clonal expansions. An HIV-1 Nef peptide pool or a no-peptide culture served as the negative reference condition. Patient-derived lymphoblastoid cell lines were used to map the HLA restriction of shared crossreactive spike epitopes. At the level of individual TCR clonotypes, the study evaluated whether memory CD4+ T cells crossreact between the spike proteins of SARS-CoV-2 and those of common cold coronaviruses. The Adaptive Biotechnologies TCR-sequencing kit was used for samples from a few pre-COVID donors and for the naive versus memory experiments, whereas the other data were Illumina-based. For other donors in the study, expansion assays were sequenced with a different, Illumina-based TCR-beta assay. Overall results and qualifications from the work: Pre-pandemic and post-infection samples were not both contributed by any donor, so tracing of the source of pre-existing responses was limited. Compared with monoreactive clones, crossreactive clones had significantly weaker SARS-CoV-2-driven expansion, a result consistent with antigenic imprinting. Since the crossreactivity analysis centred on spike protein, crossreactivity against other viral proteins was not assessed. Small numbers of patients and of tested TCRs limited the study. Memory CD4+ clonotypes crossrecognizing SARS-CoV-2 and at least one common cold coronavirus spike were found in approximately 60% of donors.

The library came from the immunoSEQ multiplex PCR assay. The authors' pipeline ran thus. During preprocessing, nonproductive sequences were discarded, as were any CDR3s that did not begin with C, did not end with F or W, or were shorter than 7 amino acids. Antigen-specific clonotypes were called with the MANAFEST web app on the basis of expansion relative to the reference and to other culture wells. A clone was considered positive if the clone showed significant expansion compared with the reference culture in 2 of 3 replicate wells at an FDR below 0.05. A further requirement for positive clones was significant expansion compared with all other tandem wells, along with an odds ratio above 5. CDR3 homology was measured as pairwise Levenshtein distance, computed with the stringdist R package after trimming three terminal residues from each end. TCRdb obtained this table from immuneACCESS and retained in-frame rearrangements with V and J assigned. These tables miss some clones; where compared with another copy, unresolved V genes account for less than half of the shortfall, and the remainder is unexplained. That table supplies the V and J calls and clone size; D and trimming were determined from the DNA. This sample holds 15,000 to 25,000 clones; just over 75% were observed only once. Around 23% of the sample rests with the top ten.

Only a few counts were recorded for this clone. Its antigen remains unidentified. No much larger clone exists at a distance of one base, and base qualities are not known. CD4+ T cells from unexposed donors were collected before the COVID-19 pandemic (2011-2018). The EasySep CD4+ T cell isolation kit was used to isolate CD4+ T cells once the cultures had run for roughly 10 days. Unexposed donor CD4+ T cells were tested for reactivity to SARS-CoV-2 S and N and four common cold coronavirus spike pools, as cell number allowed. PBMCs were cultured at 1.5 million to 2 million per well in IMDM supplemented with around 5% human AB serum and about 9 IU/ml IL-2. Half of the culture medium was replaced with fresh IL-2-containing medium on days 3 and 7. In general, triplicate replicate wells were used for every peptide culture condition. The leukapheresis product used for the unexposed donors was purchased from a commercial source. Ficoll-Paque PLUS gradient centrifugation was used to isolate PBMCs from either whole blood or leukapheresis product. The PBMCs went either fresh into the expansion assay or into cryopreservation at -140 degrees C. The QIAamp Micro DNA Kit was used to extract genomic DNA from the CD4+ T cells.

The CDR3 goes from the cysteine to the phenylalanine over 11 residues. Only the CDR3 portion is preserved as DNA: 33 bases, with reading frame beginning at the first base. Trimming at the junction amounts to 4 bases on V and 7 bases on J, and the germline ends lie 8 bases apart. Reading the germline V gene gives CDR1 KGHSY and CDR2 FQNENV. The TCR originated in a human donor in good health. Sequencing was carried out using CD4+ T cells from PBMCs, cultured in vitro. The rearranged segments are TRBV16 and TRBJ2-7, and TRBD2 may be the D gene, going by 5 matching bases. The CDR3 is CASSLEAEQYF. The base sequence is TGTGCCAGCAGCCTGGAGGCGGAGCAGTACTTC.